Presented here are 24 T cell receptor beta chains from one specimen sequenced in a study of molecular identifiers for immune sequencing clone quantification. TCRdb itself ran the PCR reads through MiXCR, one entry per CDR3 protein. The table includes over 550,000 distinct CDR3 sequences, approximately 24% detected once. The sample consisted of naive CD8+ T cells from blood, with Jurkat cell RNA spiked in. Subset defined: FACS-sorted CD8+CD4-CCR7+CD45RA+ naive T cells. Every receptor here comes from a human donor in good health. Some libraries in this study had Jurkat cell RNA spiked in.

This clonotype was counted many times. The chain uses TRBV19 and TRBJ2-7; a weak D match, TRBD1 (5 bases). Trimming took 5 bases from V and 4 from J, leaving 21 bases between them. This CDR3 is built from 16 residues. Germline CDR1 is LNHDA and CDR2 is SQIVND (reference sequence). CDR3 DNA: TGTGCCAGTAGTCCCGCCTGGCAGGGTCTGTCATACGAGCAGTACTTC. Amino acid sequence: CASSPAWQGLSYEQYF.

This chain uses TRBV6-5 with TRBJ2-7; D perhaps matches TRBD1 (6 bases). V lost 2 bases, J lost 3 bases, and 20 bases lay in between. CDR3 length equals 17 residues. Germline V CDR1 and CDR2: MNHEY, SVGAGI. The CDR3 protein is CASSYGAPRTAIYEQYV. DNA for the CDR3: TGTGCCAGCAGTTACGGGGCCCCCAGGACAGCAATCTACGAGCAGTACGTC.

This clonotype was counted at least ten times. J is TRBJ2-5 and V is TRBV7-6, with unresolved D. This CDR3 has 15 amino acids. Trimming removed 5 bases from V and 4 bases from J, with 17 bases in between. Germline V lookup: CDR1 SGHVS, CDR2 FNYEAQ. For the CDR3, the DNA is TGTGCCAGCAGCCTCGAACCGGACGGCGTAGAGACCCAGTACTTC. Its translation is CASSLEPDGVETQYF.

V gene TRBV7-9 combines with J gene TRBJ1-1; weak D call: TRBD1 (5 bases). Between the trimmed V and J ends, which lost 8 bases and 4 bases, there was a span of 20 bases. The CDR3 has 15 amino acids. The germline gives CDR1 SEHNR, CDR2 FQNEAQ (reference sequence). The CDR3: CASSLFDRGGTEAFF. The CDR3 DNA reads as TGTGCCAGCTCTCTTTTTGACCGGGGGGGCACTGAAGCTTTCTTT.

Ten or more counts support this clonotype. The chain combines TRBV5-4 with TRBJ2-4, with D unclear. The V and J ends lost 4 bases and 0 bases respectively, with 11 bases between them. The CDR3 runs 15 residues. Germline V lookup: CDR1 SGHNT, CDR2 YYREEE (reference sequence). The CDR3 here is CASSPGPSAKNIQYF. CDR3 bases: TGTGCCAGCAGCCCGGGCCCCTCAGCCAAAAACATTCAGTACTTC. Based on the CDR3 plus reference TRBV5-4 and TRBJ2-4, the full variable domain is ETGVTQSPTHLIKTRGQQVTLRCSSQSGHNTVSWYQQALGQGPQFIFQYYREEENGRGNFPPRFSGLQFPNYSSELNVNALELDDSALYLCASSPGPSAKNIQYFGAGTRLSVL.

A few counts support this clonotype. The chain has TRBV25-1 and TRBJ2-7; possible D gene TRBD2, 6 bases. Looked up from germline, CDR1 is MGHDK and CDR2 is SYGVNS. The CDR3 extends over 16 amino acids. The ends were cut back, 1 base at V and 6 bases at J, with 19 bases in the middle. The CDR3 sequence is CASSEFGAGTTFEQYF. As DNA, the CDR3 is TGTGCCAGCAGTGAATTTGGGGCGGGGACGACTTTCGAGCAGTACTTC.

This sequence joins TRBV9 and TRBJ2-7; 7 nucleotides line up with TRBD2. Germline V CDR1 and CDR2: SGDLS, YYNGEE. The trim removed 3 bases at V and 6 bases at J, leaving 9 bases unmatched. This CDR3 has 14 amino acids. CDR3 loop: CASSAEGLAAEQYF. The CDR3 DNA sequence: TGTGCCAGCAGCGCGGAAGGGCTAGCGGCCGAGCAGTACTTC.

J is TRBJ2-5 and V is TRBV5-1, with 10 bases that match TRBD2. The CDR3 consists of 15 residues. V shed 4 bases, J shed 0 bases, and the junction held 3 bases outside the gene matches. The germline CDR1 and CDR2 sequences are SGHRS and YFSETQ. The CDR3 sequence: CASSQGLADQETQYF. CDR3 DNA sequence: TGCGCCAGCAGCCAAGGACTAGCGGACCAAGAGACCCAGTACTTC. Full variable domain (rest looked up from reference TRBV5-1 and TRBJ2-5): KAGVTQTPRYLIKTRGQQVTLSCSPISGHRSVSWYQQTPGQGLQFLFEYFSETQRNKGNFPGRFSGRQFSNSRSEMNVSTLELGDSALYLCASSQGLADQETQYFGPGTRLLVL.

The CDR3 DNA follows: TGTGCCAGCAGTTTCGGTGTCTCTGGGTCCTACAATGAGCAGTTCTTC. It codes for CASSFGVSGSYNEQFF. This sequence joins TRBV12-3 or TRBV12-4 and TRBJ2-1; D gene uncertain. The CDR3 totals 16 residues. V was clipped by 3 bases and J by 1 base, with 13 bases between them.

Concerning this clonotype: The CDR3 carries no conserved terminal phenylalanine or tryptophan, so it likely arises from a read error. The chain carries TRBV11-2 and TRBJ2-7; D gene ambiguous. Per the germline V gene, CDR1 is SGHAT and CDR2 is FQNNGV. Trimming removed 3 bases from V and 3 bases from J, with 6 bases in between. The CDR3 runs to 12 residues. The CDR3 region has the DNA TGTGCCAGCAGCTTGTCAAACTACGAGCAGTACTCC. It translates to CASSLSNYEQYS.

CDR3 DNA sequence: TGCGCCAGCACAGCAGCTCCGAGCTCCTATAATTCACCCCTCCACTTT. It specifies CASTAAPSSYNSPLHF. This chain connects TRBV10-2 to TRBJ1-6, with D unresolved. This CDR3 comprises 16 residues. Per germline, CDR1 WSHSY and CDR2 SAAADI. Trimming stripped 7 bases from V and 0 bases from J, with 13 bases between.

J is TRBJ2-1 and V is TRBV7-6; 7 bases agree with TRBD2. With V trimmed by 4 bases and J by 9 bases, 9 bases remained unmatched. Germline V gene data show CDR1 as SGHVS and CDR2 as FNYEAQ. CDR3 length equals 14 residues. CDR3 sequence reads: CASSSGVGEGEQFF. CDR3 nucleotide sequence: TGTGCCAGCAGCTCAGGTGTCGGGGAGGGTGAGCAGTTCTTC.

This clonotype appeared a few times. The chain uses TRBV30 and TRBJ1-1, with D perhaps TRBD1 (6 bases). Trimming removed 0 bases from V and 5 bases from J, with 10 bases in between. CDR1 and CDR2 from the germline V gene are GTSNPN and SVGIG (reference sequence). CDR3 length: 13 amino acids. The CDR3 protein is CAWSVGGYTEAFF. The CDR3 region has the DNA TGTGCCTGGAGTGTGGGGGGCTATACTGAAGCTTTCTTT.

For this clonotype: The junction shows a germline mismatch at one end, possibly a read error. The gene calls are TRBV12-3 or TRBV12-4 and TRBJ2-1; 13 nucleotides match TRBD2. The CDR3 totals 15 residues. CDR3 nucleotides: TGTGCCGGCAGTCCACTAGCGGGGGGGCCGGCCGGGCAGTTCTTC. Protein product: CAGSPLAGGPAGQFF.

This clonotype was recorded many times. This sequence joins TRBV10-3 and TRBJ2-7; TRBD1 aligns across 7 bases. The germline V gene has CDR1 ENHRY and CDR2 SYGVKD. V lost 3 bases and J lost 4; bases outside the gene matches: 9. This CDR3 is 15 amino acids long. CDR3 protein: CAISDVGQSSYEQYF. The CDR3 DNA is TGTGCCATCAGTGATGTGGGACAGAGTTCGTACGAGCAGTACTTC.

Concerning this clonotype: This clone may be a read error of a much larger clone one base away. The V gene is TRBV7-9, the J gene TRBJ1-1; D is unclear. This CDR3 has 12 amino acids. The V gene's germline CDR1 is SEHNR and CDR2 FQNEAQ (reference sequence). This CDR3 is CASSQGYTGAFF. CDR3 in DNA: TGTGCCAGCAGCCAAGGATACACTGGAGCTTTCTTT.

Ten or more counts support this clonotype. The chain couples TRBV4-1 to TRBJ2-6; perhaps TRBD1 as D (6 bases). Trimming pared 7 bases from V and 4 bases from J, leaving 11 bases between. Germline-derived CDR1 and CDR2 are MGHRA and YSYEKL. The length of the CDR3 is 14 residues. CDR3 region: CASNQGFGANVLTF. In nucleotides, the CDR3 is TGCGCCAGCAACCAGGGGTTCGGGGCCAACGTCCTGACTTTC.

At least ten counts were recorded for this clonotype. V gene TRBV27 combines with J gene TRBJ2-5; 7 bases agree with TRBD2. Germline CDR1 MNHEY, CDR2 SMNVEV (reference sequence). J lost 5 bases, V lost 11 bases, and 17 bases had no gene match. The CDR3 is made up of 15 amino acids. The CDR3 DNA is TGTGCCTCCGCACTGGGGCCGGGAGGCGACGAGACCCAGTACTTC. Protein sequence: CASALGPGGDETQYF.

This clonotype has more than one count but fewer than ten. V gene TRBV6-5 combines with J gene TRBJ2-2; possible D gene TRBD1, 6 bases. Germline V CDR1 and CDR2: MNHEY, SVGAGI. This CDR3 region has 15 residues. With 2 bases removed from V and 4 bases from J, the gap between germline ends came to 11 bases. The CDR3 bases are TGTGCCAGCAGTTACCAGGGGATGGGCACCGGGGAGCTGTTTTTT. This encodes CASSYQGMGTGELFF.

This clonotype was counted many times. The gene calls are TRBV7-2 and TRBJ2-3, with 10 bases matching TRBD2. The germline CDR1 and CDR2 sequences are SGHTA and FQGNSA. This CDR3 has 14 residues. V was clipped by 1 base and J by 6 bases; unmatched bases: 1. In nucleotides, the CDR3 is TGTGCCAGCAGCTTAGGGACTAGCGGCGATACGCAGTATTTT. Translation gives CASSLGTSGDTQYF.

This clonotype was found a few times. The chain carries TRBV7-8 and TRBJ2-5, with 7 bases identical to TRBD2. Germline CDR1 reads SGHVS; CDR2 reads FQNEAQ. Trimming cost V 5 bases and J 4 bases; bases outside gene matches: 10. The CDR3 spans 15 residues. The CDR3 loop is CASSHRALAGETQYF. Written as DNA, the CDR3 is TGTGCCAGCAGCCACCGGGCCTTAGCGGGAGAGACCCAGTACTTC.

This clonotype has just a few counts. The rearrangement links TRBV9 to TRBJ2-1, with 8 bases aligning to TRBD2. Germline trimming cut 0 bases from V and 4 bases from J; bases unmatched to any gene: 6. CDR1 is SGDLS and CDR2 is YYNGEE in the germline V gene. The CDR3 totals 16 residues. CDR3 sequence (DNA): TGTGCCAGCAGCGTAGCAAGTAGCGGGGCGTACAATGAGCAGTTCTTC. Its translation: CASSVASSGAYNEQFF.

The CDR3 is CASSPEVGDYEQYF. CDR3 coding DNA: TGTGCCAGCAGCCCGGAGGTGGGGGACTACGAGCAGTACTTC. The chain joins TRBV11-1 to TRBJ2-7; D possibly uses TRBD1 or TRBD2 (5 bases each). Per the germline V gene, CDR1 is SGHAT and CDR2 is FQDESV (reference sequence). This CDR3 region has 14 residues. V shed 5 bases and J shed 3 bases, with 14 bases lying between them. Full variable domain (rest looked up from reference TRBV11-1 and TRBJ2-7): EAEVAQSPRYKITEKSQAVAFWCDPISGHATLYWYRQILGQGPELLVQFQDESVVDDSQLPKDRFSAERLKGVDSTLKIQPAELGDSAMYLCASSPEVGDYEQYFGPGTRLTVT.

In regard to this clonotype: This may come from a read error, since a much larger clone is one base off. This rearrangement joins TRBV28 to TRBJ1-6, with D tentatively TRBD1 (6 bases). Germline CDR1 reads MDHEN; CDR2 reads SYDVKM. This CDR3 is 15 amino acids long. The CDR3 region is CASSITGSDNSSLHF. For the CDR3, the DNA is TGTGCCAGCAGTATCACAGGGAGTGATAATTCATCCCTCCACTTT.